These T cell receptor beta chains were read from a single sample in a study of blood T cells in healthy people across ages. TCRdb called the 5' RACE reads again in MiXCR, with one record for every CDR3 protein. The top ten hold less than 25% of the sample, which has some 690,000 distinct CDR3 sequences, approximately 22% seen once. Material for sequencing was blood. The receptors were gathered from a man aged 65 to 85 in good health. CDR3s include the opening cysteine and the closing phenylalanine or tryptophan. D genes are given only for firm matches. Where a row states a size, it is once, few, many or the class of an expanded clone; other rows omit it.

v_call	clone_size	j_call	d_call	cdr3_aa	cdr3_nt
TRBV14	few	TRBJ1-2	-	CASSQEQSNYGYTF	TGTGCCAGCAGCCAAGAACAGTCTAACTATGGCTACACCTTC
TRBV20-1	few	TRBJ2-1	-	CSARGRSDNEQFF	TGCAGTGCTAGGGGTAGGTCCGACAATGAGCAGTTCTTC
TRBV6-6	-	TRBJ2-6	TRBD1	CASSYRTGGTGANVLTF	TGTGCCAGCAGTTACAGGACAGGGGGTACTGGGGCCAACGTCCTGACTTTC
TRBV6-1	-	TRBJ1-2	TRBD1	CASRTGTGGGYTF	TGTGCCAGCAGGACCGGGACAGGGGGCGGCTACACCTTC
TRBV29-1	-	TRBJ1-1	-	CSVVWGTEAFF	TGCAGCGTTGTCTGGGGCACTGAAGCTTTCTTT
TRBV11-2	-	TRBJ2-4	-	CASSLFNIQYF	TGTGCCAGCAGCCTCTTTAACATTCAGTACTTC
TRBV20-1	many	TRBJ2-5	-	CSARDPGRGTQYF	TGCAGTGCTAGGGACCCGGGACGGGGGACCCAGTACTTC
TRBV3-1	-	TRBJ1-4	-	CASSRSGEDEKLFF	TGTGCCAGCAGCCGCTCGGGGGAGGATGAAAAACTGTTTTTT
TRBV29-1	few	TRBJ1-1	-	CSGLMGGNTEAFF	TGCAGCGGGCTCATGGGGGGGAACACTGAAGCTTTCTTT
TRBV6-2/TRBV6-3	-	TRBJ2-7	TRBD2	CASSYSRGGVEQYF	TGTGCCAGCAGTTACTCGAGGGGAGGGGTCGAGCAGTACTTC
TRBV2	-	TRBJ2-3	TRBD2	CASSGTGGLDTQYF	TGTGCCAGCAGTGGGACGGGAGGTTTGGATACGCAGTATTTT
TRBV7-8	-	TRBJ1-4	-	CASSPRTGKIEKLFF	TGTGCCAGCAGCCCGAGAACAGGGAAAATTGAAAAACTGTTTTTT
TRBV30	-	TRBJ2-1	-	CAWKFRSSYNEQFF	TGTGCCTGGAAGTTTCGTAGCTCCTACAATGAGCAGTTCTTC
TRBV12-3/TRBV12-4	-	TRBJ1-1	-	CASSSGQILNTEAFF	TGTGCCAGCAGCTCCGGACAGATCTTGAACACTGAAGCTTTCTTT
TRBV12-3/TRBV12-4	few	TRBJ2-3	-	CASNQGRGLDTQYF	TGTGCCAGCAACCAGGGTAGGGGTTTGGATACGCAGTATTTT
TRBV6-2/TRBV6-3	-	TRBJ2-1	TRBD1	CASSDRGGLNEQFF	TGTGCCAGCAGTGACAGGGGGGGACTCAATGAGCAGTTCTTC
TRBV5-4	-	TRBJ2-3	-	CASSGQILSTDTQYF	TGTGCCAGCAGCGGGCAGATCCTAAGCACAGATACGCAGTATTTT
TRBV6-5	-	TRBJ2-1	-	CAGSWTGLSYNEQFF	TGTGCCGGCAGTTGGACGGGTCTTTCCTACAATGAGCAGTTCTTC
TRBV13	-	TRBJ2-3	TRBD2	CASSHLMERERTTDTQYF	TGTGCCAGCAGCCATCTAATGGAGCGGGAGAGGACGACAGATACGCAGTATTTT
TRBV12-3/TRBV12-4	many	TRBJ1-4	-	CASSRREDEKLFF	TGTGCCAGCAGCCGGAGGGAGGACGAAAAACTGTTTTTT
TRBV28	-	TRBJ2-1	-	CASSPPAGEVYNEQFF	TGTGCCAGCAGCCCCCCCGCGGGTGAGGTATACAATGAGCAGTTCTTC
TRBV9	-	TRBJ1-3	TRBD1	CASSVGPGQGENTIYF	TGTGCCAGCAGCGTAGGTCCGGGACAGGGAGAAAACACCATATATTTT
TRBV7-2	few	TRBJ2-3	-	CASSLSKGGGLADTQYF	TGTGCCAGCAGCTTAAGCAAGGGGGGGGGGCTAGCAGATACGCAGTATTTT
TRBV29-1	-	TRBJ1-3	-	CSVIGGSSGNTIYF	TGCAGCGTTATTGGCGGTTCCTCTGGAAACACCATATATTTT
TRBV20-1	-	TRBJ2-7	-	CSVRSGQGPYEQYF	TGCAGTGTCAGATCCGGGCAGGGGCCCTACGAGCAGTACTTC
TRBV20-1	-	TRBJ1-5	TRBD1	CSAATGTAMNQPQHF	TGCAGTGCTGCCACCGGGACAGCGATGAATCAGCCCCAGCATTTT
TRBV4-1	few	TRBJ1-4	-	CASSRGESREKLFF	TGCGCCAGCAGCCGGGGGGAATCTAGAGAAAAACTGTTTTTT
TRBV10-3	-	TRBJ1-4	-	CAIAARVNEKLFF	TGTGCCATCGCAGCGAGAGTTAATGAAAAACTGTTTTTT
TRBV6-4	-	TRBJ1-1	-	CASSDTSLGTEAFF	TGTGCCAGCAGTGACACGTCTTTAGGCACTGAAGCTTTCTTT
TRBV7-2	few	TRBJ2-7	-	CASKAGLNSYEQYF	TGTGCCAGCAAAGCTGGGCTGAACTCCTACGAGCAGTACTTC
TRBV12-3/TRBV12-4	-	TRBJ1-1	TRBD1	CASSPSGDRAAFF	TGTGCCAGCAGCCCGTCGGGGGACAGGGCGGCTTTCTTT
TRBV5-5	few	TRBJ2-7	-	CASSFRQGEAYEQYF	TGTGCCAGCAGCTTTCGCCAGGGGGAGGCCTACGAGCAGTACTTC
TRBV5-8	-	TRBJ2-2	TRBD2	CASSRMGGKGELFF	TGTGCCAGCAGCCGCATGGGAGGGAAGGGGGAGCTGTTTTTT
TRBV20-1	-	TRBJ1-1	-	CSARLMGAGEAFF	TGCAGTGCGCGCCTTATGGGGGCCGGTGAAGCTTTCTTT
TRBV10-2	many	TRBJ2-1	TRBD2	CASSEAGGEQFF	TGCGCCAGCAGTGAAGCGGGGGGTGAGCAGTTCTTC
TRBV5-1	-	TRBJ2-3	TRBD2	CASSPNLSGRQEDTQYF	TGCGCCAGCAGCCCCAATTTGAGCGGGAGACAGGAAGATACGCAGTATTTT
TRBV7-9	few	TRBJ2-1	-	CASSLVQLDEQFF	TGTGCCAGCAGCTTAGTCCAGCTCGATGAGCAGTTCTTC
TRBV12-3/TRBV12-4	-	TRBJ1-3	-	CASSLLLQTGNTIYF	TGTGCCAGCAGTTTGTTATTACAAACTGGAAACACCATATATTTT
TRBV27	few	TRBJ2-3	TRBD2	CASSLWEGTQYF	TGTGCCAGCAGTTTATGGGAGGGTACGCAGTATTTT
TRBV14	-	TRBJ2-3	-	CASSQEMDTRTDTQYF	TGTGCCAGCAGCCAAGAGATGGACACTCGCACAGATACGCAGTATTTT
TRBV4-3	few	TRBJ2-4	-	CASSLEAQAKNIQYF	TGCGCCAGCAGCCTGGAGGCGCAAGCCAAAAACATTCAGTACTTC
TRBV20-1	many	TRBJ2-1	-	CSASGDSAIGEQFF	TGCAGTGCTAGCGGGGATTCCGCTATTGGTGAGCAGTTCTTC
TRBV27	-	TRBJ2-3	TRBD2	CASSLELAHITDTQYF	TGTGCCAGCAGTTTAGAACTAGCGCACATCACAGATACGCAGTATTTT
TRBV2	few	TRBJ2-7	-	CASFISYEQYF	TGTGCCAGCTTTATCTCCTACGAGCAGTACTTC
TRBV12-3/TRBV12-4	many	TRBJ1-5	-	CASNPGGLVQPQHF	TGTGCCAGCAACCCGGGGGGACTGGTCCAGCCCCAGCATTTT
TRBV5-1	few	TRBJ2-1	TRBD1	CASSTGQGVTVQFF	TGCGCCAGCAGCACCGGACAGGGCGTGACCGTGCAGTTCTTC
TRBV18	-	TRBJ1-1	-	CASSPPVRTEAFF	TGTGCCAGCTCACCACCTGTTCGAACCGAAGCTTTCTTT
TRBV12-3/TRBV12-4	-	TRBJ2-1	-	CASSLTGAWRFEHNEQFF	TGTGCCAGCAGTTTAACCGGGGCGTGGCGATTCGAACACAATGAGCAGTTCTTC
TRBV6-6	-	TRBJ1-2	TRBD1	CASSPDRGRRINYGYTF	TGTGCCAGCAGTCCGGACAGGGGGCGCCGAATTAACTATGGCTACACCTTC
TRBV12-3/TRBV12-4	few	TRBJ2-7	TRBD1	CASSFHQGAYEQYF	TGTGCCAGCAGTTTTCATCAGGGGGCTTACGAGCAGTACTTC
TRBV29-1	few	TRBJ1-2	-	CSVFVPSNYGYTF	TGCAGCGTTTTTGTCCCCAGCAACTATGGCTACACCTTC
TRBV20-1	few	TRBJ2-3	-	CSAPGELSTDTQYF	TGCAGTGCGCCGGGGGAGCTAAGCACAGATACGCAGTATTTT
TRBV5-5	-	TRBJ2-3	TRBD1	CASSLGGQGGDTQYF	TGTGCCAGCAGCTTGGGTGGACAGGGAGGTGATACGCAGTATTTT